Each of the 24 T cell receptor beta chains below was sequenced from the same sample in a study of cytomegalovirus exposure and HLA in healthy donors. Researchers ran the PCR with 60 Vbeta and 13 Jbeta primers. Profiled with immunoSEQ multiplex PCR; TCRdb holds only in-frame clones, not every one. The record lists fewer than 150,000 clones, of which the ten most abundant hold about 2.5%. The sample consisted of PBMCs. These receptors all come from a man aged 35 to 55 in good health and CMV-seronegative.

The J gene is TRBJ2-3, the V gene TRBV7-3; TRBD2 agrees at 14 bases. This CDR3 contains 17 residues. V shed 4 bases, J shed 1 base, and the junction held 4 bases outside the gene matches. Germline V gene sequence: CDR1 SGHTA, CDR2 FQGTGA. CDR3 protein: CASSSGTSGGRTDTQYF. The CDR3, as DNA: TGTGCCAGCAGCTCCGGGACTAGCGGGGGTCGCACAGATACGCAGTATTTT.

The chain recombines TRBV13 with TRBJ2-5; D may be TRBD1 (5 bases). Trimming removed 3 bases from V and 3 bases from J, with 11 bases in between. This CDR3 comprises 14 residues. Germline CDR1 is PRHDT and CDR2 is FYEKMQ (reference sequence). The CDR3 nucleotides are TGTGCCAGCAGCTTCTGGTTCAGGGAAGAGACCCAGTACTTC. Amino acid sequence: CASSFWFREETQYF. Supplemented by reference TRBV13 and TRBJ2-5, the full variable domain reads AAGVIQSPRHLIKEKRETATLKCYPIPRHDTVYWYQQGPGQDPQFLISFYEKMQSDKGSIPDRFSAQQFSDYHSELNMSSLELGDSALYFCASSFWFREETQYFGPGTRLLVL.

This chain links TRBV13 with TRBJ2-7; maybe TRBD2 (6 bases). Looked up from germline, CDR1 is PRHDT and CDR2 is FYEKMQ (reference sequence). The germline V and J ends were trimmed by 5 bases and 6 bases, with 20 bases remaining between them. This CDR3 spans 15 amino acids. CDR3 loop: CASSRPGRETSEQYF. The CDR3 DNA reads TGTGCCAGCAGCAGACCGGGACGTGAGACTAGCGAGCAGTACTTC.

The chain employs TRBV28 and TRBJ1-2; TRBD1 agrees at 7 bases. Germline CDR1 MDHEN, CDR2 SYDVKM. Losses at the gene ends were 6 bases for V and 4 bases for J; bases not matched to a gene: 11. The CDR3 consists of 15 residues. CDR3 coding DNA: TGTGCCAGCAGCTTAGGCAGGGGGTTAAGCTATGGCTACACCTTC. Translation: CASSLGRGLSYGYTF.

The J gene is TRBJ2-7, the V gene TRBV6-6; 9 positions match TRBD1. The CDR3 consists of 15 residues. With 6 bases clipped from V and 2 bases from J, the junction kept 8 bases outside the gene matches. Looked up from germline, CDR1 is MNHNY and CDR2 is SVGAGI (reference sequence). The CDR3 coding sequence is TGTGCCAGCAGCTCCAGACAGGGGGTTGCCTACGAGCAGTACTTC. It specifies CASSSRQGVAYEQYF.

The chain is built from TRBV5-4 and TRBJ2-5; 13 bases fit TRBD2. CDR1 is SGHNT and CDR2 is YYREEE in the germline V gene (reference sequence). The CDR3 is made up of 15 amino acids. J was trimmed by 4 bases and V by 3 bases; bases with no gene match: 3. This CDR3 is CASSSRLAGGETQYF. Here the CDR3 DNA reads TGTGCCAGCAGCTCTAGACTAGCGGGAGGAGAGACCCAGTACTTC.

This chain uses TRBV7-9 with TRBJ1-1; perhaps TRBD1 as D (5 bases). Germline CDR1 is SEHNR and CDR2 is FQNEAQ (reference sequence). This CDR3 comprises 14 residues. V lost 5 bases, J lost 4 bases, and 14 bases lay in between. For the CDR3, the DNA is TGTGCCAGCAGCCTCGGACATTTGGGCACTGAAGCTTTCTTT. Translated: CASSLGHLGTEAFF.

The rearrangement uses TRBV6-6 and TRBJ2-7; D is perhaps TRBD2 (6 bases). The CDR3 is 14 amino acids. The germline gives CDR1 MNHNY, CDR2 SVGAGI (reference sequence). Trimming took 7 bases from V and 3 from J, leaving 16 bases between them. CDR3 DNA: TGTGCCAGCAACTCCGGGGGTTGGAGCTACGAGCAGTACTTC. Its protein is CASNSGGWSYEQYF.

The chain recombines TRBV7-9 with TRBJ1-4; 8 nucleotides align to TRBD1. V was clipped by 2 bases and J by 1 base; unmatched bases: 6. The V gene's germline CDR1 is SEHNR and CDR2 FQNEAQ (reference sequence). The CDR3 is made up of 17 amino acids. Written as DNA, the CDR3 is TGTGCCAGCAGCTTATCGGCAGGGGGCCTAACTAATGAAAAACTGTTTTTT. This codes for CASSLSAGGLTNEKLFF.

CDR3 sequence: CASSASTANTEAFF. For the CDR3, the DNA is TGTGCCAGCAGTGCCTCAACTGCGAACACTGAAGCTTTCTTT. V is TRBV6-5 and J is TRBJ1-1; D gene ambiguous. Germline V gene data show CDR1 as MNHEY and CDR2 as SVGAGI. This CDR3 has 14 amino acids. V lost 5 bases and J lost 1, with 11 bases in between.

The chain employs TRBV28 and TRBJ1-3; tentatively, D is TRBD1 (5 bases). V was cut by 5 bases and J by 8 bases, with 16 bases left in between. The CDR3 is 14 residues long. Germline CDR1 and CDR2: MDHEN and SYDVKM. DNA for the CDR3: TGTGCCAGCAGTGAAGGGGTGAAGTACGACACCATATATTTT. This codes for CASSEGVKYDTIYF. Variable domain in full (rest from reference TRBV28 and TRBJ1-3): DVKVTQSSRYLVKRTGEKVFLECVQDMDHENMFWYRQDPGLGLRLIYFSYDVKMKEKGDIPEGYSVSREKKERFSLILESASTNQTSMYLCASSEGVKYDTIYFGEGSWLTVV.

The rearrangement joins TRBV13 to TRBJ1-1; D not resolved. This CDR3 is 11 amino acids long. Trimming stripped 5 bases from V and 7 bases from J, with 8 bases between. The germline gives CDR1 PRHDT, CDR2 FYEKMQ (reference sequence). In nucleotides, the CDR3 is TGTGCCAGCAGCCCGGGAGTTGAAGCTTTCTTT. It translates to CASSPGVEAFF. Looking up the rest from reference TRBV13 and TRBJ1-1 gives the full variable domain: AAGVIQSPRHLIKEKRETATLKCYPIPRHDTVYWYQQGPGQDPQFLISFYEKMQSDKGSIPDRFSAQQFSDYHSELNMSSLELGDSALYFCASSPGVEAFFGQGTRLTVV.

This chain uses TRBV5-6 with TRBJ1-2, with a possible D match to TRBD1 (5 bases). In germline, CDR1 is SGHDT, CDR2 YYEEEE. The CDR3 totals 13 residues. V gave up 2 bases and J gave up 2 bases, with 7 bases separating them. CDR3 DNA: TGTGCCAGCAGCTTTCCAGGGAACTATGGCTACACCTTC. Translation gives CASSFPGNYGYTF. Together with reference TRBV5-6 and TRBJ1-2, the CDR3 gives the full variable domain: DAGVTQSPTHLIKTRGQQVTLRCSPKSGHDTVSWYQQALGQGPQFIFQYYEEEERQRGNFPDRFSGHQFPNYSSELNVNALLLGDSALYLCASSFPGNYGYTFGSGTRLTVV.

This rearrangement joins TRBV5-6 to TRBJ2-7, with D tentatively TRBD1 (6 bases). V lost 1 base to trimming and J lost 7 bases, with 18 bases between them. This CDR3 contains 15 residues. CDR1 and CDR2 (germline): SGHDT, YYEEEE. Here the CDR3 reads CASSLMRTALREQYF. CDR3 in DNA: TGTGCCAGCAGCTTGATGCGGACAGCCTTAAGGGAGCAGTACTTC.

The chain uses TRBV5-4 and TRBJ1-4; D not resolved. The germline gives CDR1 SGHNT, CDR2 YYREEE (reference sequence). The ends were cut back, 0 bases at V and 0 bases at J, with 12 bases in the middle. The CDR3 is 17 residues long. CDR3: CASSLGPGTATNEKLFF. The CDR3 DNA is TGTGCCAGCAGCTTGGGGCCGGGAACTGCAACTAATGAAAAACTGTTTTTT. The full variable domain, in which reference TRBV5-4 and TRBJ1-4 provide the parts outside the CDR3, is ETGVTQSPTHLIKTRGQQVTLRCSSQSGHNTVSWYQQALGQGPQFIFQYYREEENGRGNFPPRFSGLQFPNYSSELNVNALELDDSALYLCASSLGPGTATNEKLFFGSGTQLSVL.

This rearrangement joins TRBV19 to TRBJ2-5, with 9 bases aligning to TRBD2. Trimming removed 8 bases from V and 5 bases from J; junction bases left unmatched: 9. CDR3 length equals 14 residues. Germline CDR1 reads LNHDA; CDR2 reads SQIVND (reference sequence). The CDR3 protein is CASGRGGIWETQYF. The CDR3 DNA reads as TGTGCCAGTGGGCGGGGGGGGATCTGGGAGACCCAGTACTTC.

The gene calls are TRBV5-6 and TRBJ1-2; 7 bases align to TRBD1. Per germline, CDR1 SGHDT and CDR2 YYEEEE. Trimming cost V 0 bases and J 8 bases; bases outside gene matches: 4. The CDR3 is made up of 13 amino acids. CDR3 DNA sequence: TGTGCCAGCAGCTTGGAGGGGGCACGAGGCTACACCTTC. It codes for CASSLEGARGYTF.

The genes are TRBV2 and TRBJ2-2, with no clear D. Per germline, CDR1 SNHLY and CDR2 FYNNEI. This CDR3 contains 14 residues. V was clipped by 4 bases and J by 0 bases, with 6 bases between them. Written as DNA, the CDR3 is TGTGCCAGCAGTGTCGTATCGAACACCGGGGAGCTGTTTTTT. Its protein is CASSVVSNTGELFF. Full variable domain (missing parts from reference TRBV2 and TRBJ2-2): EPEVTQTPSHQVTQMGQEVILRCVPISNHLYFYWYRQILGQKVEFLVSFYNNEISEKSEIFDDQFSVERPDGSNFTLKIRSTKLEDSAMYFCASSVVSNTGELFFGEGSRLTVL.

The chain combines TRBV6-5 with TRBJ2-3; no definite D call. V dropped 5 bases and J dropped 1 base, with 13 bases sitting between them. CDR1 is MNHEY, CDR2 SVGAGI, per germline. The CDR3 has 15 amino acids. CDR3 nucleotide sequence: TGTGCCAGCAGTCAAACCCATTCAGGCACAGATACGCAGTATTTT. This codes for CASSQTHSGTDTQYF.

This sequence joins TRBV4-1 and TRBJ1-6; 9 bases are shared with TRBD1. Trimming cost V 5 bases and J 7 bases; bases outside gene matches: 3. CDR1 and CDR2 from the germline V gene are MGHRA and YSYEKL. The CDR3 runs 14 residues. The CDR3: CASSGGQGNSPLHF. The CDR3 DNA sequence: TGCGCCAGCAGCGGGGGACAGGGAAATTCACCCCTCCACTTT.

V is TRBV7-2 and J is TRBJ2-2; D might be TRBD1 (5 bases). The CDR3 runs to 15 residues. The germline CDR1 and CDR2 sequences are SGHTA and FQGNSA. Trimming removed 6 bases at V and 4 bases at J, with 15 bases between. The CDR3 DNA is TGTGCCAGCAGTTGGCAGACGACAGTCACCGGGGAGCTGTTTTTT. It yields the protein CASSWQTTVTGELFF.

The chain employs TRBV6-5 and TRBJ2-7; TRBD1 aligns across 9 bases. V trimming: 6 bases; J trimming: 3 bases; junction bases outside the gene matches: 9. The CDR3 covers 15 residues. Germline V gene data show CDR1 as MNHEY and CDR2 as SVGAGI. The CDR3 reads CASSLRTGAIYEQYF. Here the CDR3 DNA reads TGTGCCAGCAGCCTTAGGACAGGGGCGATCTACGAGCAGTACTTC.

The gene calls are TRBV27 and TRBJ2-1; tentatively, D is TRBD1 (5 bases). This CDR3 spans 14 amino acids. Trimming cost V 6 bases and J 6 bases, with 15 bases left between them. From germline, CDR1 is MNHEY and CDR2 SMNVEV (reference sequence). CDR3 bases: TGTGCCAGCAGGCCAGGGTATCCGGGCAATGAGCAGTTCTTC. Translation: CASRPGYPGNEQFF.

The chain carries TRBV6-5 and TRBJ2-7; D unclear. V was clipped by 5 bases and J by 9 bases, with 11 bases between them. Germline V CDR1 and CDR2: MNHEY, SVGAGI. This CDR3 spans 11 amino acids. CDR3 coding DNA: TGTGCCAGCAGTGACCAGGTTGGGCAGTACTTC. It specifies CASSDQVGQYF.